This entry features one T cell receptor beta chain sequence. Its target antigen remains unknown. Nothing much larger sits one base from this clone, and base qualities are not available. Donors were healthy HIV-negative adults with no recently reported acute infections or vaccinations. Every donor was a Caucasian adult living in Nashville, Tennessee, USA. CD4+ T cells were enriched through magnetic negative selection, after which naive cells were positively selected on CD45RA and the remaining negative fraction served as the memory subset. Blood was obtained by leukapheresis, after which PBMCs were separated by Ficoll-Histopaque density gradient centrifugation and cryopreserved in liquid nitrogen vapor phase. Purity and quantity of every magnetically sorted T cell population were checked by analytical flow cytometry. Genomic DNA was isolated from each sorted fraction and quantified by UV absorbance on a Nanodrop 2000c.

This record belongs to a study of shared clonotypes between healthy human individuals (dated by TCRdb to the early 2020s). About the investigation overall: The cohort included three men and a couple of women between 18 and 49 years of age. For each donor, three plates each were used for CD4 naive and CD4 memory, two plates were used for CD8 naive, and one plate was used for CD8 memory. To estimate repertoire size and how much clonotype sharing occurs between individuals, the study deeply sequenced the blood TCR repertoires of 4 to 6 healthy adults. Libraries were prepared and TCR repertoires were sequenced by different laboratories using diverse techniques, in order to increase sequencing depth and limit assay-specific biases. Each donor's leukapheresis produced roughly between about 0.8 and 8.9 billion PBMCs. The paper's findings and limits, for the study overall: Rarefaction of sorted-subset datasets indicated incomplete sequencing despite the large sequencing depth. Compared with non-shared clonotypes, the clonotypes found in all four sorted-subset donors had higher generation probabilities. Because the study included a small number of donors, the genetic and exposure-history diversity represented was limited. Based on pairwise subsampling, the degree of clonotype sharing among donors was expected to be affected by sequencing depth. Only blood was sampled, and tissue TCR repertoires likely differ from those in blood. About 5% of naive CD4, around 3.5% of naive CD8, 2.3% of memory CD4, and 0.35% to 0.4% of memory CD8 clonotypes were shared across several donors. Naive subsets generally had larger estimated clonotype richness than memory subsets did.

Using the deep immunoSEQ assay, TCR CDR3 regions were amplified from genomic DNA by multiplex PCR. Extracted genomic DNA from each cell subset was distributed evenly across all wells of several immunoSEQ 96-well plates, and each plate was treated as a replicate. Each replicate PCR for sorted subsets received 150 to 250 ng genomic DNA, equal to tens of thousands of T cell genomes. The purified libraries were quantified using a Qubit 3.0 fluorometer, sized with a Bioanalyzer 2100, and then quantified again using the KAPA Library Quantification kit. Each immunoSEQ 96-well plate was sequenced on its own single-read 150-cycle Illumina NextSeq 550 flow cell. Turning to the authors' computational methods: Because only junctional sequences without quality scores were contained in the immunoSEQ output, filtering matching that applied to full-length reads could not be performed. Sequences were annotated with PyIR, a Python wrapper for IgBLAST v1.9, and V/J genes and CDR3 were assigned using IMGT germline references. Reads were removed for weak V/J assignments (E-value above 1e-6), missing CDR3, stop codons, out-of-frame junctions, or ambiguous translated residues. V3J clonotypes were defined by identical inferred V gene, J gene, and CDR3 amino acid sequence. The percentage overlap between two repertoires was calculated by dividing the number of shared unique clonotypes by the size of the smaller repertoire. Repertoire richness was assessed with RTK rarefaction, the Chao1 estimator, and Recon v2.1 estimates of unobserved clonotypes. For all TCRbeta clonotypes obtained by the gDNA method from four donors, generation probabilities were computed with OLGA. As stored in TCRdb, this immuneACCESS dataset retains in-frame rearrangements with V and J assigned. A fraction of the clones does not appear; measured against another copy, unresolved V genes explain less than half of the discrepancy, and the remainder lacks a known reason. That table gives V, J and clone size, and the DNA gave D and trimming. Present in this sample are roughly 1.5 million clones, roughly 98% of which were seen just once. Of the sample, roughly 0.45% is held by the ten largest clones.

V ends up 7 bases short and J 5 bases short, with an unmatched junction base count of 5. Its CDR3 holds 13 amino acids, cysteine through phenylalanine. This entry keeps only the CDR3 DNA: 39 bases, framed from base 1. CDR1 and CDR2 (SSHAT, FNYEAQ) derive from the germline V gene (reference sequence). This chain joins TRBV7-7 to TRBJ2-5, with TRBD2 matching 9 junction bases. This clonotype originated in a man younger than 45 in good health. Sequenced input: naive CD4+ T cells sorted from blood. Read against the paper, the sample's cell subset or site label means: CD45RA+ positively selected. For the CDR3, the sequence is CASNRAGGETQYF. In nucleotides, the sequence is TGTGCCAGCAACAGGGCGGGAGGGGAGACCCAGTACTTC.